The source of this T cell receptor beta chain is a study of a mutant IDH1 vaccine in newly diagnosed glioma. Looking at the study overall: Mean patient age was around 40 years; 62.5% were male and roughly 38% female. Earlier therapy was either radiotherapy, temozolomide, or both, and most got both. Overall study results and limits: Whatever changes occurred in top peripheral T cell clonotypes seemed unrelated to pseudoprogression.

Germline CDR1 reads MNHNY; CDR2 reads SVGAGI (reference sequence). V was shortened by 0 bases and J by 4 bases, with 3 bases between the two germline ends. The CDR3 totals 12 residues. As concerns this clone: What it binds is not known.

Sample time point: week 5, during vaccination. In the vaccine, a single dose held 300 ug of the mutant IDH1 20-mer peptide, along with topical imiquimod. Clones were read by immunoSEQ multiplex PCR, and TCRdb kept only the in-frame ones, dropping some. Here the sample spans tens of thousands of clones, roughly four fifths being singletons. This sequence joins TRBV6-6 and TRBJ1-1; no clear D. This specimen was PBMCs, taken from a glioma patient whose treatment included an IDH1 peptide vaccine. The TCR originated in a man between 25 and 39 years old with glioma. The CDR3 here is CASSYSTTEAFF. DNA of the CDR3: TGTGCCAGCAGTTACTCTACCACTGAAGCTTTCTTT.